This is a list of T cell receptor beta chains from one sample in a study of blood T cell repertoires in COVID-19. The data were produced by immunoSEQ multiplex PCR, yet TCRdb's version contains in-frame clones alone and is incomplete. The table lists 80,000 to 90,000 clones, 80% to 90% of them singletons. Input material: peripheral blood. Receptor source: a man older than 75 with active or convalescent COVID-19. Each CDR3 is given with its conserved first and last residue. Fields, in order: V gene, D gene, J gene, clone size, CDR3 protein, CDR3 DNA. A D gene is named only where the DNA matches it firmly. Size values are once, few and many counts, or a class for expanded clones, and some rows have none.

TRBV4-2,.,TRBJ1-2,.,CASSQVGEGANYGYTF,TGTGCCAGCAGCCAAGTCGGAGAGGGAGCTAACTATGGCTACACCTTC
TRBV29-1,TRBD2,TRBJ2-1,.,CSVQPAQGLAGYNEQFF,TGCAGCGTTCAGCCGGCGCAGGGACTAGCGGGGTACAATGAGCAGTTCTTC
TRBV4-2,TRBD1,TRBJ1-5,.,CASSQQGAQPQHF,TGTGCCAGCAGCCAACAGGGGGCTCAGCCCCAGCATTTT
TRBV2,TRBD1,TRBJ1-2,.,CASSDRGLTRGYTF,TGTGCCAGCAGTGACAGGGGGTTAACCCGAGGCTACACCTTC
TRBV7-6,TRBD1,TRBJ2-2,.,CASSLVATGPTGELFF,TGTGCCAGCAGCTTAGTCGCGACAGGGCCCACCGGGGAGCTGTTTTTT
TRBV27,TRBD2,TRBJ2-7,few,CASRVGTTSYEQYF,TGTGCCAGCAGGGTAGGGACTACTTCCTACGAGCAGTACTTC
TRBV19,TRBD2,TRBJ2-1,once,CASSISTSHNEQFF,TGTGCCAGTAGTATCTCGACTAGCCACAATGAGCAGTTCTTC
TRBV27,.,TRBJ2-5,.,CASSTNPLLAGETQYF,TGTGCCAGCAGCACAAACCCACTCTTGGCAGGGGAGACCCAGTACTTC
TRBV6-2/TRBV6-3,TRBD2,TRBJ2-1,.,CASSYSAGGTNEQFF,TGTGCCAGCAGTTATTCCGCGGGAGGTACGAATGAGCAGTTCTTC
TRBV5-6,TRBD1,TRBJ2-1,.,CASSFPTGDDEQFF,TGTGCCAGCAGCTTCCCGACAGGGGACGATGAGCAGTTCTTC
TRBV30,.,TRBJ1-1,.,CAWSVRGGHAFF,TGTGCCTGGAGTGTACGGGGGGGGCACGCTTTCTTT
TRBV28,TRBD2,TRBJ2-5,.,CASSLLAGSGETQYF,TGTGCCAGCAGTTTACTAGCGGGAAGTGGTGAGACCCAGTACTTC
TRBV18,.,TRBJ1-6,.,CASSPPAIGGRNSPLHF,TGTGCCAGCTCACCACCGGCGATAGGGGGACGTAATTCACCCCTCCACTTT
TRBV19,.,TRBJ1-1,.,CASTEGFIDEAFF,TGTGCCAGTACGGAGGGTTTCATAGATGAAGCTTTCTTT
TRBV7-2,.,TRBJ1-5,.,CASSPRVGNQPQHF,TGTGCCAGCAGCCCCAGGGTTGGCAATCAGCCCCAGCATTTT
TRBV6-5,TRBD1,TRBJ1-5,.,CASRGQGAAQPQHF,TGTGCCAGCAGGGGACAGGGGGCTGCTCAGCCCCAGCATTTT
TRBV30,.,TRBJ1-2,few,CAWWSYEEGFYGYTF,TGTGCCTGGTGGTCTTATGAGGAGGGCTTCTATGGCTACACCTTC
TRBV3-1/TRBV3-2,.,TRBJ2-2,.,CASSLAVRGTGELFF,TGTGCCAGCAGCCTAGCGGTTCGAGGTACCGGGGAGCTGTTTTTT
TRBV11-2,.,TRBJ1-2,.,CASSFDGNYGYTF,TGTGCCAGCAGCTTTGACGGGAACTATGGCTACACCTTC
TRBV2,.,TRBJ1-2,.,CASSDRGQMSYTF,TGTGCCAGCAGTGATAGGGGCCAGATGAGCTACACCTTC
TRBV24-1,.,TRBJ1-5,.,CATPEAERDQPQHF,TGTGCCACCCCTGAGGCAGAGAGGGATCAGCCCCAGCATTTT
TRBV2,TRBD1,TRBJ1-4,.,CASKSGTGAEKLFF,TGTGCCAGCAAGTCCGGGACAGGGGCTGAAAAACTGTTTTTT
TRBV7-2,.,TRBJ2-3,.,CASSFSRLGSTDTQYF,TGTGCCAGCAGCTTTAGCCGACTAGGTAGCACAGATACGCAGTATTTT
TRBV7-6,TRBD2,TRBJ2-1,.,CASSLSPSGAYNEQFF,TGTGCCAGCAGCTTAAGCCCTAGCGGGGCCTACAATGAGCAGTTCTTC
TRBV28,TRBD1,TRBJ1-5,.,CASSLVGQGGSWPQHF,TGTGCCAGCAGTTTGGTAGGACAGGGGGGGAGTTGGCCCCAGCATTTT
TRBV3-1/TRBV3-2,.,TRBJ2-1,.,CASSQIRGYNEQFF,TGTGCCAGCAGCCAAATCAGGGGCTACAATGAGCAGTTCTTC
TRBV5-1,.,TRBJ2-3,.,CASSLDPGAGDTQYF,TGCGCCAGCAGCTTGGACCCGGGCGCGGGGGATACGCAGTATTTT
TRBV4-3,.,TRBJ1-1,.,CASKKTGNTEAFF,TGCGCCAGCAAAAAGACAGGGAACACTGAAGCTTTCTTT
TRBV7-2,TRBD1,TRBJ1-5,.,CASSPSGTGLGQPQHF,TGTGCCAGCAGCCCCTCTGGGACAGGGTTAGGTCAGCCCCAGCATTTT
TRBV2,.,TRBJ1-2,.,CASSGESAVGYTF,TGTGCCAGCAGTGGCGAGTCCGCGGTAGGCTACACCTTC
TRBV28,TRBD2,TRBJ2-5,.,CASSSLGLAGAETQYF,TGTGCCAGCAGTTCCCTTGGACTAGCGGGAGCAGAGACCCAGTACTTC
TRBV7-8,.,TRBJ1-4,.,CASSFGGARNEKLFF,TGTGCCAGCAGCTTCGGGGGGGCGCGTAATGAAAAACTGTTTTTT
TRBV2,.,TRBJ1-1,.,CASRPQVGGGAFF,TGTGCCAGCAGGCCACAGGTTGGGGGGGGAGCTTTCTTT
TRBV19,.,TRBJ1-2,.,CASSSQGTYGYTF,TGTGCCAGTAGTTCCCAGGGCACCTATGGCTACACCTTC